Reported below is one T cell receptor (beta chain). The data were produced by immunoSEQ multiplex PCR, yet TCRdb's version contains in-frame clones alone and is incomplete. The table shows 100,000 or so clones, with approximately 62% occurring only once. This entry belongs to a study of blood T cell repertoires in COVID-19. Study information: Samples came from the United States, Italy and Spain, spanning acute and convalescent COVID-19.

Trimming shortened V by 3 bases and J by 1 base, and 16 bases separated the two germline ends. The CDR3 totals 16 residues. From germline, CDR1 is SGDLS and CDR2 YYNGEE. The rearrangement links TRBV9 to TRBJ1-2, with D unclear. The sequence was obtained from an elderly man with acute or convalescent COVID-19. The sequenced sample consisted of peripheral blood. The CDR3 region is CASSGDGSGGNYGYTF. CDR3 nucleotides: TGTGCCAGCAGCGGAGACGGGAGTGGCGGTAACTATGGCTACACCTTC.